Shown below are 8 T cell receptor beta chains from a single sample sequenced in a study of CD8 T cells in ankylosing spondylitis. Study-level points and caveats: Blood from ankylosing spondylitis patients appeared to carry a characteristic roughly 8-variant TCR beta motif.

Via MiXCR, TCRdb re-called the 5' RACE reads, giving one row per CDR3 protein. The sample yields fewer than 450,000 distinct CDR3 sequences, roughly 17% seen once. These receptors are not linked to any known antigen. Sequenced input: blood, either unsorted or a sorted T cell fraction (not recorded which). The origin of the receptors is a male donor with ankylosing spondylitis.

This clonotype turned up a few times. The chain employs TRBV4-2 and TRBJ2-5; D perhaps matches TRBD2 (6 bases). This CDR3 has 15 residues. The germline CDR1 and CDR2 sequences are LGHNA and YNFKEQ. V lost 3 bases and J lost 5, with 16 bases in between. The CDR3 DNA sequence: TGTGCCAGCAGCCAGCAAGCGGGTCTACGGGAGACCCAGTACTTC. Its translation is CASSQQAGLRETQYF.

This rearrangement joins TRBV12-3 or TRBV12-4 to TRBJ2-5; TRBD1 aligns across 11 bases. The length of the CDR3 is 16 residues. J was trimmed by 2 bases and V by 3 bases; bases with no gene match: 5. CDR3: CASSFWRDRGQETQYF. The CDR3 nucleotides read TGTGCCAGCAGTTTTTGGCGGGACAGGGGGCAAGAGACCCAGTACTTC.

This clonotype was counted many times. The chain recombines TRBV4-2 with TRBJ2-1; D is perhaps TRBD1 or TRBD2 (6 bases each). V dropped 1 base and J dropped 4 bases, with 11 bases sitting between them. Germline CDR1 is LGHNA and CDR2 is YNFKEQ. This CDR3 is 15 amino acids long. This CDR3 is CASSQGTGAYNEQFF. In DNA, the CDR3 is TGTGCCAGCAGCCAAGGAACGGGGGCGTACAATGAGCAGTTCTTC.

In its sample, this clonotype was seen a few times. The chain has TRBV5-1 and TRBJ2-7, with D perhaps matching TRBD2 (5 bases). The CDR3 spans 14 residues. V lost 0 bases, J lost 7 bases, and 14 bases lay in between. CDR1 SGHRS and CDR2 YFSETQ come from the germline V gene. As DNA, the CDR3 is TGCGCCAGCAGCTTGGGAGGGAGTTGGGGTGAGCAGTACTTC. As protein: CASSLGGSWGEQYF.

This clonotype occurred many times. The chain is built from TRBV11-2 and TRBJ2-3; 14 bases align to TRBD2. V lost 5 bases, J lost 2 bases, and 3 bases stayed unmatched. Germline V gene lookup returns CDR1 SGHAT and CDR2 FQNNGV. The CDR3 totals 16 residues. CDR3 coding DNA: TGTGCCAGCAGCGAGGGACTAGCGGGAGTCACAGATACGCAGTATTTT. Its translation: CASSEGLAGVTDTQYF.

The table lists this clonotype with many counts. The CDR3 is CASSPMQGIGEQFF. In DNA form, the CDR3 reads TGTGCCAGCAGCCCCATGCAGGGAATAGGAGAGCAGTTCTTC. This chain uses TRBV3-1 with TRBJ2-1, with D possibly TRBD1 on 5 matching bases. CDR3 size: 14 residues. Germline assignment: CDR1 LGHDT and CDR2 YNNKEL (reference sequence). V shed 4 bases and J shed 10 bases, with 17 bases lying between them.

This chain connects TRBV3-1 to TRBJ1-2, with D tentatively TRBD1 (6 bases). Germline V lookup: CDR1 LGHDT, CDR2 YNNKEL (reference sequence). Trimming took off 3 bases at V and 7 bases at J, with 9 bases between the two ends. CDR3 length: 12 amino acids. This CDR3 is CASSHLDSGYTF. The CDR3 nucleotides read TGTGCCAGCAGCCATTTGGACAGTGGCTACACCTTC.

A few counts support this clonotype. The chain recombines TRBV7-2 with TRBJ2-5; 9 positions match TRBD2. Germline lookup yields CDR1 SGHTA and CDR2 FQGNSA. The CDR3 is 16 residues long. Unmatched junction bases numbered 7, after V lost 1 base and J lost 4 bases. The CDR3 protein is CASSLGAGGSSETQYF. CDR3 DNA: TGTGCCAGCAGCTTAGGAGCGGGAGGATCTTCAGAGACCCAGTACTTC.